This TCR beta chain was obtained from a study of cytomegalovirus exposure and HLA in healthy donors (dated by TCRdb to about 2017). Background for the entire study: According to an earlier analysis of 550 to 750 of the donors, 150 million to 200 million T cells yielded 117 million unique TCR beta sequences and approximately 300 Gb of sequence data. The study used immunosequencing to profile the T cell repertoires of more than 650 subjects and linked those repertoires to cytomegalovirus serostatus. Alongside the repertoire data, information on donor age, sex, ethnicity and CMV serostatus was compiled. Roughly 300 gigabases of sequencing data and around 87 million unique TCR sequences were included in an early release covering several hundred HLA-typed donors. A later genetic analysis took genome-wide SNP genotypes for about three fifths of the 666 donors and used that subset as a discovery cohort. The study aimed to test whether cataloging public T cell receptors could reveal signatures of past pathogen exposure. The number of donors typed differed by locus, with about 629-630 for A, B, C, DRB1 and DQB1, around 500 for DQA1, nearly 610 for DPA1, and some 440 for DPB1. A later analysis re-examined previously published TCR beta repertoires from several hundred donors and added high-resolution HLA genotyping to investigate patterns of TCR occurrence. Of the 300 to 450 genotyped donors, approximately 80% were placed in the genetic ancestry cluster associated with self-reported Caucasian donors. In the later analysis, no new phenotypic data were used to find candidate immune exposures; instead, reliance was placed on TCR beta sequences and their occurrence across donors. To predict cytomegalovirus infection status, the study brought together high-throughput TCR immunosequencing, statistical association of individual TCRs with disease status, and machine learning. Among approximately 370 genotyped donors of the cohort, an average of roughly 230,000 unique TCR beta nucleotide sequences was sequenced per donor, of which roughly 18% were non-productive. An earlier analysis of around 640 of the donors used high-throughput TCR beta sequencing to judge whether each TCR beta V gene segment behaved as functional or pseudogenic. Both class I and class II loci were covered by HLA typing, at four-digit resolution. All discovery cohort repertoires had been generated on a single sequencing platform. About 5 DR-DQ haplotypes were handled as single units for association and clustering, since linkage in the cohort was strong. A separate validation cohort of some 130 different subjects was used in addition to the 666-subject first cohort.

In total, more than 500 healthy bone marrow donors made up the cohort. At the time of sampling, every cohort member was nominally healthy, though immune exposures that went unrecorded were likely present. The donor tested CMV seronegative and was one of the 352 seronegative cohort members. A peripheral blood sample was provided by each donor, and peripheral blood mononuclear cells were used for TCR beta sequencing. Genomic DNA was extracted from the blood cell samples with the Qiagen DNeasy Blood Extraction Kit. CDR1 and CDR2 (MNHEY, SMNVEV) derive from the germline V gene (reference sequence). Compared with germline, V lacks 5 bases and J lacks 8 bases; bases without a gene match: 8. Spanning cysteine to phenylalanine, the CDR3 consists of 14 amino acids. The DNA shown is the 42-base CDR3, in frame from base 1. In regard to this clone: Its antigen has not been determined. No base quality values were provided; no much bigger clone lies one nucleotide off.

What the work shows at the level of the full study, not this receptor alone: According to a later genetic analysis, donors in an Asian-associated ancestry cluster had fewer N-insertions in productive TCRs than the approximately 610-donor mean. In both the original and validation cohorts, the classifier was reported to diagnose cytomegalovirus status with high specificity and sensitivity. In a later analysis, 16,951 TCR beta sequences were associated with specific HLA alleles at a false discovery rate of 0.05. For the cohort, immune exposure information was limited to CMV serostatus. Seventeen rarely observed V segments, including chromosome 9 orphons, were excluded from the earlier analysis of almost 600 of the donors because counts were too low. A few of the identified cytomegalovirus-associated TCR beta chains were confirmed in vitro to be specific for cytomegalovirus antigens. A further reported finding was that TCR beta sequences accurately predicted the HLA-A and HLA-B alleles for most subjects in the first cohort. According to the authors, the approach could potentially be generalized to other disease states and immunological phenotypes. Most TCR sequences were seen in very few donors, while some public TCRs were found in many individuals. According to a later analysis, TCR association rates differed among HLA loci, with DRB1 alleles showing the most associated TCRs and HLA-C alleles showing the fewest. Linkage disequilibrium might explain the correlated functional status among segregating V segments, but an unknown experimental factor could not be excluded. A later analysis found that most CMV-associated TCR beta chains appeared HLA-restricted, with HLA associations seemingly driven largely by CMV exposure. The 87-base-pair reads could not distinguish some IMGT-functional V segments, including TRBV6-2 and TRBV6-3, so those segments were excluded. Because some donors lacked HLA typing at each locus, the association tests relied only on the typed subset. A cluster of highly shared sequence variants was judged likely to represent a technical artifact of the sequencing pipeline. The study listed 164 TCR beta chains as associated with cytomegalovirus. When HLA alleles, especially DR and DQ, strongly co-occurred, attributing TCR associations to individual alleles was difficult. The presence/absence analyses assumed that sequencing depth was roughly uniform across donors, and that assumption may not be true. In a later analysis, HLA-associated TCR beta chains showed more clonal expansion and lower generation probabilities than non-associated chains that were equally common. In an earlier analysis of under 600 of the donors, most TCR beta V segments were observed in productive rearrangements about 90% or about 30% of the time, broadly matching IMGT annotations. In a later analysis, several top co-occurrence clusters were reported to appear linked to parvovirus B19, influenza, CMV and Epstein-Barr virus. Only TCR beta chains were sequenced in this cohort, and the absence of alpha or paired-chain data limited detectable features. A later genetic analysis associated a missense DCLRE1C variant with V-gene and J-gene trimming of TCR beta chains, and an independent cohort replicated the association.

Library method: the immunoSEQ multiplex PCR assay. For the multiplex PCR, a mixture combining 60 forward primers for TCR Vbeta segments and 13 reverse primers for TCR Jbeta segments was used. A multiplex PCR assay on genomic DNA amplified the CDR3 region of rearranged TCR beta genes. The amplified TCR beta libraries were sequenced on the Illumina HiSeq System as 87-base-pair reads. On the study's bioinformatics: Across the 500 to 750 repertoires, a later analysis counted roughly 77 million unique TCR beta chains, 9.5 million to 13 million of which were shared by at least two donors. A nearest-neighbor algorithm error-corrected the raw reads and collapsed the reads into unique sequences, merging closely related sequences to remove PCR and sequencing errors. Alignment of CDR3 sequences to IMGT reference sequences was used to assign V, D and J gene segments. For a sequence to be retained, a match of at least six nucleotides was required to both a V gene segment and a J gene segment. Rearrangements were called productive when the CDR3 lacked stop codons and stayed in frame with V and J; all others were non-productive. Following IMGT convention, CDR3 was defined as the stretch from the second conserved V-encoded cysteine up to the conserved J-encoded phenylalanine. Sequences without an unambiguous match to a single V gene segment were excluded from the earlier analysis of about 600 of the donors. An earlier analysis of over 450 of the donors classified V segments as functional when productive rearrangements were above 56.7% and as segregating when the standard deviation between donors was above 5%. A statistical classification framework was built to diagnose cytomegalovirus status from the catalog of TCR beta chain sequences. A later analysis assigned V and J genes by comparing TCR nucleotide sequences with IMGT/GENE-DB human TR gene sequences. In a later analysis, CDR3 sequences and most-parsimonious VDJ recombination scenarios were assigned using the TCRdist pipeline. In a later analysis, every TCR beta chain was defined by the combination of its CDR3 amino acid sequence and its V-gene family, and reads without a unique V-gene family were dropped. As a way to deal with suspected cross-contamination and a sequencing artifact, a later analysis dropped over 550 nucleotide sequences that were highly shared and had low generation probability. For each public chain, a later analysis derived a clonal expansion index from normalized ranks of inferred template counts within each repertoire. A later analysis computed generation probabilities with a VDJ recombination model fitted to out-of-frame rearrangements, and checked the results against IGoR. In a later analysis, hypergeometric tests were used to score TCR-TCR, TCR-HLA and TCR-CMV co-occurrence, with a repertoire-size bias correction applied to TCR pairs. A later analysis estimated false discovery rates by permuting HLA or CMV assignments 20 times. In a later analysis, co-occurring TCRs were grouped using DBSCAN, with TCRdist sequence similarity added in when clustering inside HLA-allele-positive subsets. Repertoires with fewer than 30,000 or more than 120,000 public chains were left out of co-occurrence clustering, as were about 5 repertoires with anomalous nucleotide sharing. TCRdb took this table from immuneACCESS and kept in-frame rearrangements with V and J called. Such tables lack part of the clones; where checked against another copy, unresolved V genes explain under half of the gap, and the rest is unexplained. V and J calls and clone size are copied from that table; D and trimming were computed from the DNA. This sample holds more than 100,000 clones; roughly 76% were observed only once. The ten top clones hold 2.1% of the sample.

Sample: PBMCs. The chain couples TRBV27 to TRBJ1-4, and 7 junctional nucleotides match TRBD1. The clonotype comes from a man aged 25-45 years in good health and CMV-seronegative. The nucleotide sequence reads TGTGCCAGCAGTCCTCGACAGGGTATCGAAAAACTGTTTTTT. Its protein product is CASSPRQGIEKLFF.